Below are 12 T cell receptor beta chains sequenced from a single sample in a study of T cells after yellow fever vaccination. TCRdb redid the calling of the 5' RACE reads with MiXCR, one entry per CDR3 protein. The sample holds approximately 300,000 distinct CDR3 sequences, around 6.8% seen once. The sequenced sample was PBMCs, obtained around 45 days after the first yellow fever vaccination. The receptors originated from a man between 18 and 35 years old who received the YFV17D yellow fever vaccine.

This chain links TRBV20-1 with TRBJ2-7; D is possibly TRBD1 (5 bases). The CDR3 contains 13 residues. Per germline, CDR1 DFQATT and CDR2 SNEGSKA (reference sequence). Between the trimmed V and J ends, which lost 0 bases and 0 bases, there was a span of 6 bases. The CDR3 spells CSAREGPSYEQYV. The CDR3 bases are TGCAGTGCTAGAGAGGGGCCCTCCTACGAGCAGTACGTC.

V is TRBV5-1 and J is TRBJ1-1; 8 bases fit TRBD1. The V gene's germline CDR1 is SGHRS and CDR2 YFSETQ. This CDR3 is built from 16 residues. V lost 0 bases, J lost 0 bases, and 4 bases stayed unmatched. Written as DNA, the CDR3 is TGCGCCAGCAGCTTGGGACAGGGGAGGGTGAACACTGAAGCTTTCTTT. Translation: CASSLGQGRVNTEAFF.

J is TRBJ2-7 and V is TRBV5-1; TRBD1 aligns across 9 bases. CDR1 is SGHRS and CDR2 is YFSETQ in the germline V gene. The V gene end was trimmed by 4 bases and the J gene end by 4 bases; junction bases not matched to a gene: 12. The CDR3 consists of 16 residues. In DNA form, the CDR3 reads TGCGCCAGCAGCGTAACCGGGACAGGGTTTTCATACGAGCAGTACTTC. It specifies CASSVTGTGFSYEQYF.

The table lists this clonotype with many counts. This chain joins TRBV20-1 and TRBJ1-2; 11 bases match TRBD1. With V trimmed by 0 bases and J by 8 bases, 5 bases remained unmatched. The CDR3 spans 14 residues. The germline gives CDR1 DFQATT, CDR2 SNEGSKA (reference sequence). DNA for the CDR3: TGCAGTGCTAGAGATCAGGGACAGGGGGAAGGCTACACCTTC. This sequence encodes CSARDQGQGEGYTF.

A word on this clonotype: Sequence at one end of the junction differs from germline and may be a read error. The V and J genes are TRBV2 and TRBJ2-5; D remains unclear. The CDR3 is 12 amino acids. CDR1 is SNHLY and CDR2 is FYNNEI in the germline V gene. In DNA form, the CDR3 reads TGTACCAGCATCGGCTTCCAAGAGACCCAGTACTTC. Protein product: CTSIGFQETQYF.

This clonotype was recorded many times. The rearrangement joins TRBV18 to TRBJ2-5; TRBD1 aligns across 7 bases. The CDR3 spans 14 residues. Germline values: CDR1 KGHSH, CDR2 LQKENI. V lost 3 bases, J lost 0 bases, and 1 base stayed unmatched. The CDR3 reads CASSPGQDQETQYF. The CDR3 region has the DNA TGTGCCAGCTCACCCGGACAGGACCAAGAGACCCAGTACTTC.

This clonotype was seen more than once but under ten times. The chain is built from TRBV20-1 and TRBJ2-7; 9 bases fit TRBD1. J was trimmed by 4 bases and V by 7 bases; bases with no gene match: 11. The CDR3 is 14 amino acids. CDR1 DFQATT and CDR2 SNEGSKA come from the germline V gene (reference sequence). CDR3 loop: CSVSPGQGLYEQYF. The CDR3 bases are TGCAGTGTTTCGCCGGGACAGGGTTTGTACGAGCAGTACTTC.

This clonotype turned up a few times. The chain is built from TRBV4-1 and TRBJ2-7; 11 nucleotides agree with TRBD1. Losses at the gene ends were 6 bases for V and 5 bases for J; bases not matched to a gene: 9. Germline values: CDR1 MGHRA, CDR2 YSYEKL. CDR3 length: 15 amino acids. The chain's CDR3 is CASSLGTGGLDEQYV. The DNA of the CDR3 is TGCGCCAGCAGTTTAGGGACAGGGGGTCTTGACGAGCAGTACGTC.

In its sample, this clonotype was seen a few times. The rearrangement joins TRBV4-3 to TRBJ1-1, with unresolved D. This CDR3 has 15 amino acids. The germline V and J ends were trimmed by 0 bases and 0 bases, with 8 bases remaining between them. CDR1 is LGHNA and CDR2 is YSLEER in the germline V gene. The CDR3 here is CASSQERTVNTEAFF. CDR3 sequence (DNA): TGCGCCAGCAGCCAAGAAAGGACGGTGAACACTGAAGCTTTCTTT.

This clonotype was counted a few times. The chain couples TRBV5-1 to TRBJ1-1; D perhaps matches TRBD1 (6 bases). CDR3 length: 14 residues. Germline-derived CDR1 and CDR2 are SGHRS and YFSETQ. The ends were cut back, 2 bases at V and 5 bases at J, with 13 bases in the middle. The CDR3 reads CASSLGGIGTEAFF. CDR3 nucleotide sequence: TGCGCCAGCAGCTTAGGGGGAATCGGGACTGAAGCTTTCTTT.

This clonotype was counted between two and nine times. The chain uses TRBV12-5 and TRBJ2-7; TRBD1 agrees at 7 bases. This CDR3 contains 16 residues. Germline CDR1 reads LGHNT; CDR2 reads FRNRAP. V lost 1 base and J lost 1; bases outside the gene matches: 7. The CDR3 DNA follows: TGTGCTAGTGGTTTGGGGCTCTACAGGGGTTCCTACGAGCAGTACGTC. This gives the protein CASGLGLYRGSYEQYV.

This clonotype has ten or more counts. The genes are TRBV6-1 and TRBJ1-1, with D hard to call. Germline-derived CDR1 and CDR2 are MNHNS and SASEGT. Trimming took 6 bases from V and 2 from J, leaving 13 bases between them. CDR3 size: 14 residues. The CDR3 loop is CASRRKQTNTEAFF. In DNA, the CDR3 is TGTGCCAGCAGACGAAAACAAACCAACACTGAAGCTTTCTTT.